Listed here are 18 T cell receptor beta chains from one sample, sequenced in a study of control samples from healthy donors and cancer patients. Generated by immunoSEQ multiplex PCR, the TCRdb table keeps only in-frame clones and is missing some. The sample holds 100,000 or so clones, approximately 93% seen once. Material for sequencing was blood. The receptors stem from a woman in her twenties or thirties in good health.

The chain carries TRBV19 and TRBJ2-1, with D unresolved. Germline loops: CDR1 LNHDA, CDR2 SQIVND (reference sequence). Trimming stripped 9 bases from V and 2 bases from J, with 14 bases between. CDR3 length equals 14 residues. The CDR3 is CARTVGSPYNEQFF. CDR3 sequence (DNA): TGTGCCAGGACCGTGGGGTCCCCCTACAATGAGCAGTTCTTC.

This chain uses TRBV7-3 with TRBJ2-1, with TRBD2 matching over 12 bases. This CDR3 is 17 amino acids long. Germline V lookup: CDR1 SGHTA, CDR2 FQGTGA. Losses at the gene ends were 2 bases for V and 9 bases for J; bases not matched to a gene: 11. CDR3 protein: CASSLGSASGGASEQFF. For the CDR3, the DNA is TGTGCCAGCAGCTTAGGTTCCGCTAGCGGGGGGGCCTCTGAGCAGTTCTTC.

J is TRBJ1-5 and V is TRBV2; D is possibly TRBD1 (6 bases). CDR1 is SNHLY, CDR2 FYNNEI, per germline. The CDR3 loop spans 13 amino acids. V lost 8 bases and J lost 4, with 12 bases in between. The CDR3 is CASEGGGNQPQHF. CDR3 in DNA: TGTGCCAGCGAGGGGGGGGGAAATCAGCCCCAGCATTTT. The variable domain in full, completed from reference TRBV2 and TRBJ1-5, reads EPEVTQTPSHQVTQMGQEVILRCVPISNHLYFYWYRQILGQKVEFLVSFYNNEISEKSEIFDDQFSVERPDGSNFTLKIRSTKLEDSAMYFCASEGGGNQPQHFGDGTRLSIL.

This chain connects TRBV14 to TRBJ1-3; D gene ambiguous. The CDR3 consists of 16 residues. Trimming removed 5 bases from V and 3 bases from J, with 17 bases in between. Germline V gene data show CDR1 as SGHDN and CDR2 as FVKESK. The DNA for the CDR3 is TGTGCCAGCAGCGTCATCATGGCTCCTTTTGGAAACACCATATATTTT. Encoded protein: CASSVIMAPFGNTIYF.

This clone was recorded only once. The chain couples TRBV7-3 to TRBJ1-1, with 9 bases identical to TRBD1. V lost 6 bases, J lost 7 bases, and 6 bases stayed unmatched. CDR1 and CDR2 (germline): SGHTA, FQGTGA. The CDR3 totals 13 residues. The CDR3 DNA is TGTGCCAGCAGGAACACAGGGGGCCGTGAAGCTTTCTTT. Protein: CASRNTGGREAFF.

The V gene is TRBV5-1, the J gene TRBJ2-3; 10 bases fit TRBD1. Germline V gene sequence: CDR1 SGHRS, CDR2 YFSETQ. J was trimmed by 6 bases and V by 2 bases; bases with no gene match: 6. This CDR3 region has 15 residues. The CDR3 loop reads CASSFRDRGLDTQYF. The CDR3 coding sequence is TGCGCCAGCAGCTTCCGGGACAGGGGACTGGATACGCAGTATTTT. The whole variable domain, remainder taken from reference TRBV5-1 and TRBJ2-3, is KAGVTQTPRYLIKTRGQQVTLSCSPISGHRSVSWYQQTPGQGLQFLFEYFSETQRNKGNFPGRFSGRQFSNSRSEMNVSTLELGDSALYLCASSFRDRGLDTQYFGPGTRLTVL.

The J gene is TRBJ2-7, the V gene TRBV10-3; D possibly corresponds to TRBD2 (7 bases). Between the trimmed V and J ends, which lost 10 bases and 4 bases, there was a span of 17 bases. The length of the CDR3 is 13 residues. Looked up from germline, CDR1 is ENHRY and CDR2 is SYGVKD. The CDR3 is CATAGEGPYEQYF. DNA of the CDR3: TGTGCCACCGCAGGGGAGGGCCCGTACGAGCAGTACTTC.

This chain links TRBV29-1 with TRBJ2-7; 10 bases match TRBD2. With 3 bases clipped from V and 9 bases from J, the junction kept 5 bases outside the gene matches. Germline CDR1 and CDR2: SQVTM and ANQGSEA. CDR3 length equals 12 residues. CDR3 coding DNA: TGCAGCGTTGAGAGGACTAGCGGTTGGCAGTACTTC. This translates into CSVERTSGWQYF.

The CDR3 nucleotides read TGTGCCAGCCAGGGGGGCAATCAGCCCCAGCATTTT. Its translation is CASQGGNQPQHF. This rearrangement joins TRBV28 to TRBJ1-5; 7 bases are shared with TRBD1. Trimming removed 8 bases from V and 2 bases from J; junction bases left unmatched: 0. There are 12 residues in the CDR3. Germline CDR1 and CDR2: MDHEN and SYDVKM.

The chain links TRBV7-6 to TRBJ1-1; maybe TRBD1 (6 bases). The germline V and J ends were trimmed by 2 bases and 3 bases, with 16 bases remaining between them. Per the germline V gene, CDR1 is SGHVS and CDR2 is FNYEAQ. The CDR3 runs 16 residues. This chain's CDR3 is CASSLNLQGRDTEAFF. CDR3 bases: TGTGCCAGCAGCTTAAATTTGCAGGGGAGGGACACTGAAGCTTTCTTT.

The chain combines TRBV7-9 with TRBJ2-7; TRBD2 is a possible D gene (6 bases). CDR1 is SEHNR, CDR2 FQNEAQ, per germline (reference sequence). Trimming took off 6 bases at V and 0 bases at J, with 15 bases between the two ends. The CDR3 has 15 residues. The CDR3 DNA sequence: TGTGCCAGCAGACCGGAGGGAGCATCCTCCTACGAGCAGTACTTC. It encodes CASRPEGASSYEQYF. The entire variable domain, with the rest obtained from reference TRBV7-9 and TRBJ2-7, is as follows: DTGVSQNPRHKITKRGQNVTFRCDPISEHNRLYWYRQTLGQGPEFLTYFQNEAQLEKSRLLSDRFSAERPKGSFSTLEIQRTEQGDSAMYLCASRPEGASSYEQYFGPGTRLTVT.

The chain links TRBV5-1 to TRBJ2-1, with a weak D call TRBD1 (6 bases). Trimming took 1 base from V and 4 from J, leaving 12 bases between them. Germline CDR1 and CDR2: SGHRS and YFSETQ. This CDR3 has 15 amino acids. The CDR3 DNA follows: TGCGCCAGCAGCTTGTTTGGGCAGGGGTACAATGAGCAGTTCTTC. Its protein is CASSLFGQGYNEQFF.

This clone was recorded only once. The chain couples TRBV7-8 to TRBJ2-5; 7 bases fit TRBD2. The CDR3 extends over 13 amino acids. CDR1 SGHVS and CDR2 FQNEAQ come from the germline V gene. The ends lost 5 bases at V and 5 bases at J; junction bases unmatched: 5. The CDR3 DNA follows: TGTGCCAGCAGCCGCGGGGGTTGGGAGACCCAGTACTTC. Residues: CASSRGGWETQYF.

The V call is TRBV28, the J call TRBJ1-5; 8 bases are a match to TRBD1. The J segment lost 4 bases and the V segment lost 5 bases, leaving 10 bases of the junction unmatched. Looked up from germline, CDR1 is MDHEN and CDR2 is SYDVKM. CDR3 length equals 16 residues. The CDR3 nucleotides are TGTGCCAGCAGTCCTCACGGCACAGGGGGTAATCAGCCCCAGCATTTT. Translating it yields CASSPHGTGGNQPQHF.

The chain joins TRBV9 to TRBJ1-1; TRBD1 is a possible D gene (6 bases). The ends were cut back, 3 bases at V and 9 bases at J, with 12 bases in the middle. CDR1 and CDR2 from the germline V gene are SGDLS and YYNGEE. This CDR3 contains 12 residues. The CDR3 DNA follows: TGTGCCAGCAGCGAACTACAGGGTAAAGCTTTCTTT. Translated, it gives CASSELQGKAFF.

The rearrangement uses TRBV7-3 and TRBJ1-1, with 7 bases fitting TRBD1. CDR3 length: 17 residues. Germline V gives CDR1 SGHTA, CDR2 FQGTGA. The junction had 10 bases not matched to a gene; V was cut back by 1 base and J by 2 bases. The CDR3 loop is CASSLKREQGRNTEAFF. In DNA form, the CDR3 reads TGTGCCAGCAGCTTAAAAAGGGAACAGGGGCGAAACACTGAAGCTTTCTTT.

This clone occurred a few times. V usage is TRBV9 and J usage is TRBJ2-3; maybe TRBD2 (6 bases). Trimming shortened V by 0 bases and J by 4 bases, and 12 bases separated the two germline ends. CDR3 size: 15 residues. Germline V gene lookup returns CDR1 SGDLS and CDR2 YYNGEE. This chain's CDR3 is CASSVGSRGADTQYF. DNA of the CDR3: TGTGCCAGCAGCGTAGGCTCGCGGGGTGCAGATACGCAGTATTTT.

The CDR3 loop is CASSPAGQLNTGELFF. CDR3 sequence (DNA): TGCGCCAGCAGCCCCGCGGGGCAGTTGAACACCGGGGAGCTGTTTTTT. J is TRBJ2-2 and V is TRBV5-1; D possibly corresponds to TRBD2 (6 bases). The V and J ends lost 4 bases and 1 base respectively, with 14 bases between them. The CDR3 contains 16 residues. Germline CDR1 is SGHRS and CDR2 is YFSETQ.